Following are 9 T cell receptor beta chains from one sample sequenced in a study of cytomegalovirus exposure and HLA in healthy donors. Clones were read by immunoSEQ multiplex PCR, and TCRdb kept only the in-frame ones, dropping some. The sample consists of approximately 160,000 clones, around 90% of them appearing once. Sequencing was carried out using PBMCs. The origin of the receptors is a woman aged 18-29 years in good health and CMV-seropositive.

This chain links TRBV5-1 with TRBJ1-1, with a possible D match to TRBD1 (6 bases). The V gene lost 3 bases and the J gene lost 1 base, with 10 bases spanning the gap. This CDR3 has 14 residues. From germline, CDR1 is SGHRS and CDR2 YFSETQ. The CDR3 nucleotides are TGCGCCAGCAGCTCTACAGGGAAGAACACTGAAGCTTTCTTT. It yields the protein CASSSTGKNTEAFF.

Comment on this clone: Mismatch with germline at one junction end may stem from a read error. The chain has TRBV10-3 and TRBJ2-1, with 15 bases fitting TRBD2. Germline V gene data show CDR1 as ENHRY and CDR2 as SYGVKD. The CDR3 runs 17 residues. CDR3 sequence: CAISDPEGTSGRNEQFF. In DNA, the CDR3 is TGTGCCATCAGTGACCCAGAGGGGACTAGCGGGAGGAATGAACAGTTCTTC.

The rearrangement links TRBV5-5 to TRBJ2-7; 10 bases map to TRBD1. V was clipped by 5 bases and J by 2 bases; unmatched bases: 10. CDR3 length equals 16 residues. In germline, CDR1 is SGHKS, CDR2 YYEKEE (reference sequence). CDR3 in amino acids: CASSKGWDRGAYEQYF. In nucleotides, the CDR3 is TGTGCCAGCAGTAAAGGCTGGGACAGGGGCGCCTACGAGCAGTACTTC.

The chain carries TRBV6-5 and TRBJ2-3, with D possibly TRBD1 on 5 matching bases. This CDR3 has 13 residues. CDR1 is MNHEY, CDR2 SVGAGI, per germline. V lost 4 bases to trimming and J lost 6 bases, with 11 bases between them. CDR3 nucleotide sequence: TGTGCCAGCAGTTGGATACACAGGGATACGCAGTATTTT. This gives the protein CASSWIHRDTQYF.

The chain combines TRBV5-1 with TRBJ1-1; 8 positions match TRBD1. Trimming cost V 0 bases and J 4 bases; bases outside gene matches: 8. The CDR3 sequence is 16 residues long. Germline CDR1 is SGHRS and CDR2 is YFSETQ. CDR3 region: CASSLEAGGGRTEAFF. The CDR3, as DNA: TGCGCCAGCAGCTTGGAGGCAGGGGGCGGCCGCACTGAAGCTTTCTTT.

The rearrangement links TRBV27 to TRBJ2-7; 9 bases match TRBD1. Germline CDR1 is MNHEY and CDR2 is SMNVEV (reference sequence). Unmatched junction bases numbered 3, after V lost 3 bases and J lost 0 bases. The CDR3 is made up of 15 amino acids. CDR3 region: CASSFVGQGSYEQYF. DNA for the CDR3: TGTGCCAGCAGTTTTGTGGGACAGGGCTCCTACGAGCAGTACTTC.

The V call is TRBV5-4, the J call TRBJ2-7; 8 bases line up with TRBD1. V shed 4 bases and J 1 base; nucleotides not matched to a gene: 7. The CDR3 is 15 amino acids. CDR1 and CDR2 (germline): SGHNT, YYREEE (reference sequence). CDR3 region: CASSRDRGISYEQYF. The CDR3 coding sequence is TGTGCCAGCAGCCGAGACAGGGGAATATCCTACGAGCAGTACTTC. Full variable domain (outside the CDR3, taken from reference TRBV5-4 and TRBJ2-7): ETGVTQSPTHLIKTRGQQVTLRCSSQSGHNTVSWYQQALGQGPQFIFQYYREEENGRGNFPPRFSGLQFPNYSSELNVNALELDDSALYLCASSRDRGISYEQYFGPGTRLTVT.

This chain links TRBV27 with TRBJ2-3; 16 nucleotides agree with TRBD2. The J segment lost 0 bases and the V segment lost 1 base, leaving 10 bases of the junction unmatched. Germline V gives CDR1 MNHEY, CDR2 SMNVEV (reference sequence). This CDR3 has 21 amino acids. The chain's CDR3 is CASSLWGTSGRAVHSTDTQYF. DNA of the CDR3: TGTGCCAGCAGTTTATGGGGGACTAGCGGGAGGGCCGTTCATAGCACAGATACGCAGTATTTT.

The J gene is TRBJ1-1, the V gene TRBV6-1, with D perhaps TRBD1 (5 bases). Trimming pared 7 bases from V and 0 bases from J, leaving 15 bases between. Germline values: CDR1 MNHNS, CDR2 SASEGT. This CDR3 has 15 amino acids. CDR3: CASTRHGGVNTEAFF. The DNA for the CDR3 is TGTGCCAGCACCCGCCACGGAGGGGTGAACACTGAAGCTTTCTTT.